The rows below give T cell receptor beta chains drawn from one sample of a study of blood T cells in healthy people across ages. Each CDR3 protein is one row after TCRdb ran MiXCR on the 5' RACE reads. The sample carries 1 million or so distinct CDR3 sequences, approximately 26% recorded once. The same data also went into a second study, on T cells of mothers and their children.

Sequences were obtained from blood. The receptors come from a girl aged 2-10 years in good health. The CDR3 runs from the conserved cysteine through the conserved F or W. The D gene is left open where the match is weak. Rows give clone size only sometimes, using once, few, many, or a class for an expanded clone.

abundance: few
v_gene: TRBV21-1
j_gene: TRBJ2-5
d_gene: .
CDR3aa: CASSKDPWEGTREERFF
CDR3nt: TGTGCCAGCAGCAAAGATCCCTGGGAGGGAACCCGGGAGGAGAGGTTCTTC

abundance: .
v_gene: TRBV29-1
j_gene: TRBJ2-7
d_gene: .
CDR3aa: CSVESLGGEQYF
CDR3nt: TGCAGCGTTGAAAGTTTGGGGGGAGAGCAGTACTTC

abundance: few
v_gene: TRBV21-1
j_gene: TRBJ2-4
d_gene: .
CDR3aa: CASSISGCGAKNIQYF
CDR3nt: TGTGCCAGCAGCATCTCAGGGTGTGGAGCCAAAAACATTCAGTACTTC

abundance: few
v_gene: TRBV20-1
j_gene: TRBJ2-2
d_gene: TRBD2
CDR3aa: CSAPRGGRAAGELFF
CDR3nt: TGCAGCGCGCCGCGGGGCGGGAGGGCCGCCGGGGAGCTGTTTTTT

abundance: .
v_gene: TRBV20-1
j_gene: TRBJ2-5
d_gene: TRBD1
CDR3aa: CSATTDRGKETQYF
CDR3nt: TGCAGTGCTACGACCGACAGGGGGAAAGAGACCCAGTACTTC

abundance: few
v_gene: TRBV29-1
j_gene: TRBJ1-1
d_gene: TRBD1
CDR3aa: CSVEPNLQGIGTEAFF
CDR3nt: TGCAGCGTTGAGCCAAATTTACAGGGGATTGGCACTGAAGCTTTCTTT

abundance: .
v_gene: TRBV10-3
j_gene: TRBJ2-1
d_gene: .
CDR3aa: CAISDGRLGAMSSYNEQFF
CDR3nt: TGTGCCATCAGTGATGGTCGTCTCGGAGCGATGAGCTCCTACAATGAGCAGTTCTTC

abundance: .
v_gene: TRBV27
j_gene: TRBJ1-5
d_gene: .
CDR3aa: CASSSGLLNQPQHF
CDR3nt: TGTGCCAGCAGTTCCGGACTGCTCAATCAGCCCCAGCATTTT

abundance: .
v_gene: TRBV20-1
j_gene: TRBJ2-3
d_gene: .
CDR3aa: CSARDGAKGIADTQYF
CDR3nt: TGCAGTGCTAGAGATGGGGCGAAAGGAATCGCAGATACGCAGTATTTT

abundance: few
v_gene: TRBV7-6
j_gene: TRBJ2-7
d_gene: .
CDR3aa: CASSLDHSFYEQYF
CDR3nt: TGTGCCAGCAGCTTAGATCATAGTTTTTACGAGCAGTACTTC

abundance: .
v_gene: TRBV12-5
j_gene: TRBJ2-5
d_gene: .
CDR3aa: CASGIQDPQYF
CDR3nt: TGTGCTAGTGGTATCCAGGATCCGCAGTACTTC

abundance: .
v_gene: TRBV5-1
j_gene: TRBJ1-3
d_gene: .
CDR3aa: CASGPGNSGNAIYF
CDR3nt: TGCGCCAGCGGACCAGGGAACTCTGGAAACGCCATATATTTT

abundance: few
v_gene: TRBV12-3/TRBV12-4
j_gene: TRBJ1-2
d_gene: .
CDR3aa: CASSVPLPWGEDGYTF
CDR3nt: TGTGCCAGCAGTGTACCCCTTCCGTGGGGAGAGGATGGCTACACCTTC

abundance: .
v_gene: TRBV14
j_gene: TRBJ2-7
d_gene: TRBD1
CDR3aa: CASSQVAGGSYEQYF
CDR3nt: TGTGCCAGCAGCCAAGTCGCAGGGGGTTCCTACGAGCAGTACTTC

abundance: .
v_gene: TRBV11-1
j_gene: TRBJ2-2
d_gene: TRBD1
CDR3aa: CASSQIYVRDRHPNTGELFF
CDR3nt: TGTGCCAGCAGCCAGATATACGTCCGGGACAGGCATCCAAACACCGGGGAGCTGTTTTTT

abundance: few
v_gene: TRBV12-3/TRBV12-4
j_gene: TRBJ2-7
d_gene: .
CDR3aa: CATTEGQKNYEQYF
CDR3nt: TGTGCCACCACGGAAGGACAGAAAAATTACGAGCAGTACTTC

abundance: .
v_gene: TRBV12-3/TRBV12-4
j_gene: TRBJ1-6
d_gene: .
CDR3aa: CASSFGQSPLHF
CDR3nt: TGTGCCAGCAGTTTTGGTCAGTCACCCCTCCACTTT

abundance: few
v_gene: TRBV19
j_gene: TRBJ1-2
d_gene: .
CDR3aa: CATSPGVRGRTF
CDR3nt: TGTGCCACCTCGCCCGGGGTGAGAGGGCGCACCTTC

abundance: .
v_gene: TRBV18
j_gene: TRBJ2-7
d_gene: .
CDR3aa: CASSGQKIAYEQYF
CDR3nt: TGTGCCAGCTCAGGGCAGAAAATAGCCTACGAGCAGTACTTC

abundance: .
v_gene: TRBV15
j_gene: TRBJ1-5
d_gene: .
CDR3aa: CATSRDLYNGKQPQHF
CDR3nt: TGTGCCACCAGCAGAGATCTTTACAATGGAAAACAGCCCCAGCATTTT

abundance: .
v_gene: TRBV18
j_gene: TRBJ2-7
d_gene: .
CDR3aa: CASSRRDSPYEQYF
CDR3nt: TGTGCCAGCTCAAGGAGGGACAGCCCCTACGAGCAGTACTTC

abundance: .
v_gene: TRBV15
j_gene: TRBJ2-1
d_gene: .
CDR3aa: CATSRAGLGVRFF
CDR3nt: TGTGCCACCAGCAGAGCAGGATTAGGAGTCCGGTTCTTC

abundance: once
v_gene: TRBV9
j_gene: TRBJ2-7
d_gene: .
CDR3aa: CASSVGGPAHEQYF
CDR3nt: TGTGCCAGCAGCGTAGGGGGGCCAGCCCACGAGCAGTACTTC

abundance: many
v_gene: TRBV7-6
j_gene: TRBJ2-1
d_gene: .
CDR3aa: CASSLMVSPKNEQFF
CDR3nt: TGTGCCAGCAGCTTAATGGTTTCCCCTAAAAATGAGCAGTTCTTC

abundance: few
v_gene: TRBV18
j_gene: TRBJ2-7
d_gene: .
CDR3aa: CASSPSAVSGYEQYF
CDR3nt: TGTGCCAGCTCACCGTCGGCAGTATCAGGCTACGAGCAGTACTTC

abundance: few
v_gene: TRBV20-1
j_gene: TRBJ2-7
d_gene: .
CDR3aa: CSARVVNHYEQYF
CDR3nt: TGCAGTGCTAGAGTTGTCAACCATTACGAGCAGTACTTC

abundance: few
v_gene: TRBV11-2
j_gene: TRBJ2-5
d_gene: .
CDR3aa: CASSSEGRGGETQYF
CDR3nt: TGTGCCAGCAGCTCGGAGGGGCGTGGGGGGGAGACCCAGTACTTC

abundance: few
v_gene: TRBV29-1
j_gene: TRBJ1-1
d_gene: .
CDR3aa: CSVIGRFGTEAFF
CDR3nt: TGCAGCGTTATTGGGAGGTTCGGCACTGAAGCTTTCTTT

abundance: .
v_gene: TRBV7-3
j_gene: TRBJ2-1
d_gene: .
CDR3aa: CASSPSGVGTEQFF
CDR3nt: TGTGCCAGCAGCCCTTCCGGGGTAGGCACGGAGCAGTTCTTC

abundance: .
v_gene: TRBV6-2/TRBV6-3
j_gene: TRBJ1-1
d_gene: .
CDR3aa: CASSYSTGRLTMNTEAFF
CDR3nt: TGTGCCAGCAGTTACTCGACGGGCCGACTAACAATGAACACTGAAGCTTTCTTT

abundance: few
v_gene: TRBV5-1
j_gene: TRBJ1-1
d_gene: TRBD1
CDR3aa: CASNEGARNTEAFF
CDR3nt: TGCGCCAGCAACGAGGGGGCCCGGAACACTGAAGCTTTCTTT

abundance: .
v_gene: TRBV4-2
j_gene: TRBJ2-3
d_gene: .
CDR3aa: CASSQGLKEDTQYF
CDR3nt: TGTGCCAGCAGCCAAGGGTTGAAGGAAGATACGCAGTATTTT

abundance: .
v_gene: TRBV10-1
j_gene: TRBJ2-5
d_gene: .
CDR3aa: CASSEGAEQTQYF
CDR3nt: TGCGCCAGCAGTGAGGGGGCAGAGCAGACCCAGTACTTC

abundance: few
v_gene: TRBV7-8
j_gene: TRBJ2-1
d_gene: TRBD2
CDR3aa: CASSSPLSGRRGNEQFF
CDR3nt: TGTGCCAGCAGCTCCCCCCTTAGCGGGAGAAGGGGGAATGAGCAGTTCTTC

abundance: .
v_gene: TRBV9
j_gene: TRBJ1-2
d_gene: TRBD1
CDR3aa: CASSVARGPHGYTF
CDR3nt: TGTGCCAGCAGCGTAGCCAGGGGGCCCCATGGCTACACCTTC

abundance: .
v_gene: TRBV20-1
j_gene: TRBJ2-7
d_gene: .
CDR3aa: CSASWSGGTEQYF
CDR3nt: TGCAGTGCTAGTTGGTCTGGGGGCACCGAGCAGTACTTC

abundance: few
v_gene: TRBV7-2
j_gene: TRBJ1-2
d_gene: TRBD1
CDR3aa: CASSQGQGGYGYTF
CDR3nt: TGTGCCAGCAGCCAGGGACAGGGAGGTTATGGCTACACCTTC

abundance: .
v_gene: TRBV20-1
j_gene: TRBJ2-1
d_gene: .
CDR3aa: CSASRSGRFYNEQFF
CDR3nt: TGCAGTGCTAGTCGATCTGGACGTTTCTACAATGAGCAGTTCTTC

abundance: .
v_gene: TRBV6-2/TRBV6-3
j_gene: TRBJ2-2
d_gene: TRBD2
CDR3aa: CASSSGLNAGELFF
CDR3nt: TGTGCCAGCAGTTCGGGACTAAACGCCGGGGAGCTGTTTTTT

abundance: .
v_gene: TRBV29-1
j_gene: TRBJ1-1
d_gene: .
CDR3aa: CSVKRGGGGTEAFF
CDR3nt: TGCAGCGTTAAACGGGGTGGAGGGGGCACTGAAGCTTTCTTT

abundance: .
v_gene: TRBV11-3
j_gene: TRBJ2-3
d_gene: .
CDR3aa: CASSLYRGTFTDTQYF
CDR3nt: TGTGCCAGCAGTCTTTATCGGGGCACCTTCACAGATACGCAGTATTTT

abundance: .
v_gene: TRBV5-1
j_gene: TRBJ2-1
d_gene: .
CDR3aa: CASSSRAGRYNEQFF
CDR3nt: TGCGCCAGCAGCTCCCGAGCGGGCCGCTACAATGAGCAGTTCTTC

abundance: few
v_gene: TRBV5-1
j_gene: TRBJ2-2
d_gene: .
CDR3aa: CASSLGASWELFF
CDR3nt: TGCGCCAGCAGCTTGGGAGCTTCCTGGGAGCTGTTTTTT

abundance: once
v_gene: TRBV11-2
j_gene: TRBJ2-1
d_gene: .
CDR3aa: CASSLTSSLYNEQFF
CDR3nt: TGTGCCAGCAGCTTGACTAGTTCCCTATACAATGAGCAGTTCTTC

abundance: .
v_gene: TRBV27
j_gene: TRBJ2-1
d_gene: TRBD2
CDR3aa: CASSSSAGGYVEQFF
CDR3nt: TGTGCCAGCAGTTCTAGCGCGGGAGGTTACGTTGAGCAGTTCTTC

abundance: .
v_gene: TRBV7-9
j_gene: TRBJ2-1
d_gene: .
CDR3aa: CASSQVDKPYNEQFF
CDR3nt: TGTGCCAGCAGCCAGGTGGACAAGCCCTACAATGAGCAGTTCTTC

abundance: few
v_gene: TRBV5-1
j_gene: TRBJ2-5
d_gene: .
CDR3aa: CASSLLSERETQYF
CDR3nt: TGCGCCAGCAGCCTCCTCTCGGAACGCGAGACCCAGTACTTC

abundance: .
v_gene: TRBV7-9
j_gene: TRBJ2-3
d_gene: .
CDR3aa: CASSLVPPDTQYF
CDR3nt: TGTGCCAGCAGCTTAGTTCCCCCAGATACGCAGTATTTT